This T cell receptor (beta chain) emerged from a study of control samples from healthy donors and cancer patients. Measured with immunoSEQ multiplex PCR; TCRdb has only the in-frame clones, and not every one. The sample holds 100,000 to 150,000 clones, over 75% seen once. This CDR3 contains 15 residues. V was clipped by 3 bases and J by 2 bases, with 16 bases between them. The germline CDR1 and CDR2 sequences are DFQATT and SNEGSKA (reference sequence). This rearrangement joins TRBV20-1 to TRBJ1-2; D may be TRBD1 (5 bases). The receptor's source is a man in his forties in good health. The material sequenced was blood. The CDR3: CSASESAGKNYGYTF. The CDR3 coding sequence is TGCAGTGCTAGTGAGAGTGCAGGGAAGAACTATGGCTACACCTTC.